This TCR beta chain was captured in a study of T cell responses to AZD1222 COVID-19 vaccine (dated by TCRdb to the early 2020s). A note on the overall study: AZD1222 recipients with second doses at about 4 weeks or about 12 weeks were pooled, because spike-specific TCR depth and breadth did not differ between schedules. A total of about 250 trial participants underwent TCR sequencing, of whom more than 200 had received two doses of AZD1222 and some 25 had received two doses of the MenACWY control vaccine. Trial participants were enrolled by age into 18-55, 56-69 and 70-plus year subgroups, with 148, 28 and 57 TCR-sequenced participants respectively.

The CDR3 regions of human TCRbeta chains were subjected to immunosequencing. The study's own analysis went as follows. TCRs in the repertoires were compared against a reference library of SARS-CoV-2-specific TCRs that had been generated with the MIRA antigen-specificity platform. Breadth was defined as the fraction of unique TCRs that were SARS-CoV-2-associated. Depth was defined as the fraction of total T cells that were SARS-CoV-2-associated. Each spike-specific TCR was assigned to its reactive spike region and to a CD4 or CD8 class using the MIRA data. Log10-transformed breadth and depth values were compared by one-way ANOVA with Sidak's multiple comparisons tests. TCRdb took over this immuneACCESS table, retaining in-frame rearrangements with V and J assigned. Such tables are incomplete; in checked studies, under half of the missing clones stem from an unresolved V gene, and the remainder is unexplained. That table supplies the V and J calls and clone size; D and trimming were determined from the DNA. This sample lists about 150,000 clones; around 90% were detected once. In total, the top ten clones hold 1.1% to 1.5% of the sample.

As encoded in the germline V gene, CDR1 is SGHDT while CDR2 is YYEEEE. V is pared back by 2 bases and J by 5 bases, with 13 bases lying between the germline termini. The CDR3 numbers 14 residues from cysteine through phenylalanine. Of the read, only the CDR3 DNA is kept; its 42 bases are in frame from base 1. The time point label, as the study defines it: baseline before first vaccination. Samples from vaccinated people were obtained from the UK trials COV001 and COV002, which included a single-blind randomized controlled phase 2/3 trial of AZD1222 (ChAdOx1 nCoV-19) in healthy adults. For TCRbeta chain sequencing, PBMC samples were collected from trial participants at day 0 and at day 28 after the second dose. General conclusions and limits of the study: Conclusions about previously exposed vaccinees are limited because only a handful of AZD1222 recipients were SARS-CoV-2 seropositive at baseline. Participants were mostly white British and included more females than males, and it was suggested by the authors that clonal diversity may have been underestimated. The 56-69-year group was small, and its depth increase did not reach significance, likely because of low power. Because no day 14 peak-response samples were available, repertoires were characterized only after the peak T cell response. A significant rise in spike-specific TCR breadth and depth was observed after two AZD1222 doses relative to day 0 and relative to MenACWY recipients. The vaccine-associated CD4 TCRs covered the entire spike protein, and the dominant responses fell in regions 160-218 and 743-854. Reportedly, almost half of the unique spike-specific TCRs recognized epitopes lying outside the regions that are mutated in the B.1.351 and B.1.1.7 variants.

Concerning this clone: There is no known antigen for this receptor. One base away there is no much larger clone; base qualities are not given.

The TCR comes from an adult in good health. This chain joins TRBV5-6 to TRBJ2-5; no D gene call is confident. This specimen consisted of peripheral blood, obtained on day 0 of AZD1222 vaccination. The nucleotides are TGTGCCAGCAGCTTTGCACGGAATCCGGAGACCCAGTACTTC. It encodes CASSFARNPETQYF.